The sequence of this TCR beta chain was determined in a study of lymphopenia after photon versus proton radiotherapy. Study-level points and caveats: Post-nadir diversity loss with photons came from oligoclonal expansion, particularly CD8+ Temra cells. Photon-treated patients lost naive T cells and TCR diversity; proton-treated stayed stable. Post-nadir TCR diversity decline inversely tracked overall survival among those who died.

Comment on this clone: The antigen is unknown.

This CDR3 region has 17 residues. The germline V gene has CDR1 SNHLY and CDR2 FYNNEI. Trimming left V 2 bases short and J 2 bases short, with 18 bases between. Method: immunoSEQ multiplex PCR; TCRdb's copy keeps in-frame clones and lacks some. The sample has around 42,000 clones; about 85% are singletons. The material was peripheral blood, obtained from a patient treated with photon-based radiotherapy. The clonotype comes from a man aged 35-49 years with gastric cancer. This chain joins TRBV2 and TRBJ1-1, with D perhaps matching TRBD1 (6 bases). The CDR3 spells CASSEPEQGNINTEAFF. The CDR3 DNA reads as TGTGCCAGCAGTGAACCGGAGCAGGGGAACATTAACACTGAAGCTTTCTTT.